This T cell receptor beta chain was found in a study of CD8+CD57+ T cells in acquired aplastic anemia. Study as a whole: Average DNA yield from sorted CD4+ and CD8+ cells was around 3.2 ug.

The template for TCR beta VDJ and CDR3 sequence profiling was genomic DNA. One entry per CDR3 protein results from TCRdb running MiXCR on the reads. The sample lists around 130,000 distinct CDR3 sequences; 45% to 60% were seen once. Individuals selected for sequencing had exhibited CD8+CD57+ cell expansion on flow cytometry. In all patients, the disease was severe acquired aplastic anemia. Points on this clonotype: Its antigen is still unknown.

V gave up 5 bases and J gave up 0 bases, with 15 bases separating them. The germline CDR1 and CDR2 sequences are MGHDK and SYGVNS. The CDR3 length is 16 residues. General observations from the study: Roughly 30 CD8+ CDR3 sequences occurred in both the patients and the controls.

The J gene is TRBJ2-3, the V gene TRBV25-1; tentative D call: TRBD2 (6 bases). The TCR was taken from a human donor with aplastic anemia. The sequenced material came from sorted CD4+, CD8+, or CD8+CD57+ T cells (not recorded which) from PBMCs. The CDR3 loop reads CASSSRGAGSTDTQYF. The CDR3 DNA sequence: TGTGCCAGCAGTTCTCGCGGGGCCGGCAGCACAGATACGCAGTATTTT.